This record covers a single T cell receptor beta chain. CDR1 and CDR2 (germline): SQVTM, ANQGSEA. V was pared by 3 bases and J by 1 base, with 5 bases of the junction left unmatched. The CDR3 consists of 15 residues. This specimen comes from a study of control samples from healthy donors and cancer patients. The protocol was immunoSEQ multiplex PCR, while the TCRdb copy is restricted to in-frame clones and leaves out a portion. The table records some 95,000 clones, about 91% of them present only once. The sequenced sample was blood. The clonotype originates from a man in his thirties or forties in good health. J is TRBJ2-2 and V is TRBV29-1; TRBD2 aligns across 7 bases. CDR3 in amino acids: CSVDGGTLNTGELFF. The CDR3 DNA sequence: TGCAGCGTTGACGGGGGGACCCTGAACACCGGGGAGCTGTTTTTT.